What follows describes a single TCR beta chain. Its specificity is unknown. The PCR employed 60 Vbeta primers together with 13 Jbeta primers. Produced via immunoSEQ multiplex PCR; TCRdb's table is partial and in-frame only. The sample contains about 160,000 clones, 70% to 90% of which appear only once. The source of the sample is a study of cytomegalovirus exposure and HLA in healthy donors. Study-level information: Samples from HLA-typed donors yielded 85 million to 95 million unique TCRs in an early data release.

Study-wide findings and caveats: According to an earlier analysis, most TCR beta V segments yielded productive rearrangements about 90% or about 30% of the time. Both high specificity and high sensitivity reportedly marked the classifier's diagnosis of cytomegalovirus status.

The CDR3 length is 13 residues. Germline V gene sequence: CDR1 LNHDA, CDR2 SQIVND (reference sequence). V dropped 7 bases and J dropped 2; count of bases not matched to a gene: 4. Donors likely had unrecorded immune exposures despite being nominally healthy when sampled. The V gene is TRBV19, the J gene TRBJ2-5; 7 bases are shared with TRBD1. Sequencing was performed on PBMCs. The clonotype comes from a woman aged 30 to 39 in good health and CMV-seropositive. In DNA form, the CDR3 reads TGTGCCAGTAACCCGACAGGGCAAGAGACCCAGTACTTC. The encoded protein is CASNPTGQETQYF.